These 6 T cell receptor beta chains came from one sample sequenced in a study of control samples from healthy donors and cancer patients. Repertoires were generated with immunoSEQ multiplex PCR, while TCRdb's copy carries only in-frame clones and drops some. This table has 170,000 or so clones, about 93% appearing once. Material for sequencing was blood. The receptors shown here come from a man between 18 and 35 years old in good health.

The chain combines TRBV14 with TRBJ2-7; 9 positions match TRBD1. The V gene's germline CDR1 is SGHDN and CDR2 FVKESK. After removal of 5 bases from V and 2 bases from J, the junction contained 4 bases not matched to a gene. The CDR3 covers 14 residues. The CDR3 here is CASSFGQGPYEQYF. The CDR3 DNA reads as TGTGCCAGCAGCTTCGGACAGGGGCCCTACGAGCAGTACTTC.

The V and J genes are TRBV3-1 (or the pseudogene TRBV3-2) and TRBJ2-1, with D unclear. Germline CDR1 and CDR2: LGHDT and YNNKEL (reference sequence). V was cut by 2 bases and J by 1 base, with 15 bases left in between. This CDR3 contains 17 residues. This CDR3 reads CASSQFNLRVSYNEQFF. The CDR3 DNA sequence: TGTGCCAGCAGCCAATTTAACCTTAGGGTGTCCTACAATGAGCAGTTCTTC.

This chain connects TRBV6-5 to TRBJ1-1; D call uncertain. CDR1 MNHEY and CDR2 SVGAGI come from the germline V gene. V lost 5 bases, J lost 1 base, and 11 bases lay in between. This CDR3 comprises 14 residues. The CDR3 loop reads CASSRSSENTEAFF. CDR3 sequence (DNA): TGTGCCAGCAGTCGCAGCTCGGAGAACACTGAAGCTTTCTTT.

The chain combines TRBV24-1 with TRBJ2-6; a weak D match, TRBD1 (6 bases). Germline V CDR1 and CDR2: KGHDR, SFDVKD. Trimming removed 7 bases from V and 2 bases from J, with 14 bases in between. The CDR3 contains 16 residues. Here the CDR3 reads CATSLGWGPGANVLTF. CDR3 nucleotide sequence: TGTGCCACCAGCCTGGGTTGGGGGCCTGGGGCCAACGTCCTGACTTTC.

The sample holds a few counts of this clone. The V gene is TRBV28, the J gene TRBJ1-5, with D uncertain. Per germline, CDR1 MDHEN and CDR2 SYDVKM. Trimming shortened V by 4 bases and J by 6 bases, and 10 bases separated the two germline ends. The CDR3 covers 13 residues. The CDR3 sequence: CASSSQWGQPQHF. The CDR3 DNA sequence: TGTGCCAGCAGTTCACAGTGGGGTCAGCCCCAGCATTTT.

The gene calls are TRBV3-1 (or the pseudogene TRBV3-2) and TRBJ2-7; 7 nucleotides match TRBD2. The CDR3 loop spans 17 amino acids. The V segment lost 4 bases and the J segment 0 bases; nucleotides outside the gene matches: 12. Germline lookup yields CDR1 LGHDT and CDR2 YNNKEL (reference sequence). The CDR3 nucleotides read TGTGCCAGCAGCCGTAAGGGAGGGCCTACGAGCTCCTACGAGCAGTACTTC. Amino acid sequence: CASSRKGGPTSSYEQYF.